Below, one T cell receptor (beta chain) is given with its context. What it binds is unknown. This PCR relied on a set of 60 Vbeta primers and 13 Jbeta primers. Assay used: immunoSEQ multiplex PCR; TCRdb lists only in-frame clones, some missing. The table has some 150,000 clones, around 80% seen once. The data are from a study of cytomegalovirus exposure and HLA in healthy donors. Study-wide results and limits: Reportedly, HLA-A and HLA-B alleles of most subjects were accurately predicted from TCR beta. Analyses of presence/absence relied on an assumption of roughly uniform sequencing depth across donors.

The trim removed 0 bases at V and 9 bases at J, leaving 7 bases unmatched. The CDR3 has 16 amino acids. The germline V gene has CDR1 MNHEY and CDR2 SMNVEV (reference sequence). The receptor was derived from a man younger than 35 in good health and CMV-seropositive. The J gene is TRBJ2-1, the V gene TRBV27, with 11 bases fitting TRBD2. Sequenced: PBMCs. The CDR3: CASSLSGGLAVVEQFF. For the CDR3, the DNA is TGTGCCAGCAGTTTATCGGGGGGACTAGCGGTTGTTGAGCAGTTCTTC.